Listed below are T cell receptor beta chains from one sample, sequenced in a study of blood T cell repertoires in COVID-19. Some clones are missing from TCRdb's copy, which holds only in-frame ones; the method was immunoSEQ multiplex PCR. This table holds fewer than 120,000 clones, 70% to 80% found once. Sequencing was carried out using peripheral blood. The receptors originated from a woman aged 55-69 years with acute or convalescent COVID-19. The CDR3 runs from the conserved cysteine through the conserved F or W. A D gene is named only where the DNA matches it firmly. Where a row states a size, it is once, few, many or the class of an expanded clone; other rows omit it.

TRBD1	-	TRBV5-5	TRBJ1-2	CASTTNPGQGKLGDGYTF	TGTGCCAGCACCACAAATCCGGGACAGGGGAAACTTGGTGATGGCTACACCTTC
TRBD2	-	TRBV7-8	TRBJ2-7	CASSAREGISYEQYF	TGTGCCAGCAGCGCCCGGGAGGGGATTTCCTACGAGCAGTACTTC
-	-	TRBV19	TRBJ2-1	CAASSIGGGEGNEQFF	TGTGCCGCCAGTAGTATAGGGGGGGGCGAAGGCAATGAGCAGTTCTTC
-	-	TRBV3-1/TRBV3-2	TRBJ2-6	CASSPIAGLTLWGANVLTF	TGTGCCAGCAGCCCTATCGCCGGACTGACGCTTTGGGGGGCCAACGTCCTGACTTTC
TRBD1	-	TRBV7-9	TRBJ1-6	CASSFGTGAEPLHF	TGTGCCAGCAGCTTTGGGACAGGCGCGGAACCCCTCCACTTT
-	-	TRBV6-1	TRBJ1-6	CASREGYINPPLHF	TGTGCCAGCAGGGAAGGGTACATTAATCCACCCCTCCACTTT
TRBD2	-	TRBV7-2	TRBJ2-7	CASSQRTSGGSEQYF	TGTGCCAGCAGCCAACGGACTAGCGGGGGGTCCGAGCAGTACTTC
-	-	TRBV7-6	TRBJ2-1	CASSLRAGFTRNEQFF	TGTGCCAGCAGCTTAAGGGCGGGGTTTACTCGGAATGAGCAGTTCTTC
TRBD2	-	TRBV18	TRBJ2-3	CASSPRNTPSGGAPSTDTQYF	TGTGCCAGCTCACCGCGAAACACCCCTAGCGGGGGAGCTCCTAGCACAGATACGCAGTATTTT
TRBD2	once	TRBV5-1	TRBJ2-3	CASTRTSGSTDTQYF	TGCGCCAGCACCAGGACTAGCGGGAGCACAGATACGCAGTATTTT
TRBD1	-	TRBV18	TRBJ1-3	CASSPTGTGPSGNTIYF	TGTGCCAGCTCTCCCACCGGGACAGGGCCCTCTGGAAACACCATATATTTT
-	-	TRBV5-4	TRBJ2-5	CASSSPPGETQYF	TGTGCCAGCAGCTCCCCCCCGGGGGAGACCCAGTACTTC
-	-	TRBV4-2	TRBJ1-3	CASSQDLTGRGNTIYF	TGTGCCAGCAGCCAAGATTTGACCGGGAGAGGAAACACCATATATTTT
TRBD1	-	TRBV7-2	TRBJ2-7	CASSSGQGDFYEQYF	TGTGCCAGCAGCTCCGGACAGGGGGACTTTTACGAGCAGTACTTC
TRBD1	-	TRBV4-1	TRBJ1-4	CASSLVGTGNEKLFF	TGCGCCAGCAGCCTCGTCGGGACAGGAAATGAAAAACTGTTTTTT
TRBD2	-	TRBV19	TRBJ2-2	CASSIFSGGSRTGELFF	TGTGCCAGTAGTATATTTAGCGGGGGCTCTAGAACCGGGGAGCTGTTTTTT
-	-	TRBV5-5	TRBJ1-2	CASSLDLDTNYGYTF	TGTGCCAGCAGCTTGGACTTAGACACCAACTATGGCTACACCTTC
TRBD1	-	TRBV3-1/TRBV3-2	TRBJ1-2	CASSRQGDYTF	TGTGCCAGCAGTCGACAGGGTGACTACACCTTC
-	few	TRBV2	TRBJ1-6	CASRGQANNSPLHF	TGTGCCAGCCGTGGACAAGCTAATAATTCACCCCTCCACTTT
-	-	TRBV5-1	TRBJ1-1	CASSLHLTGMNTEAFF	TGCGCCAGCAGCTTACACCTGACAGGCATGAACACTGAAGCTTTCTTT
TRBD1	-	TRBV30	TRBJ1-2	CAWSVRRTGPLYYGYTF	TGTGCCTGGAGTGTAAGGAGGACAGGACCCCTTTACTATGGCTACACCTTC
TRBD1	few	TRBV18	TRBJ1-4	CASSPDRATINEKLFF	TGTGCCAGCTCACCGGACAGGGCCACAATTAATGAAAAACTGTTTTTT
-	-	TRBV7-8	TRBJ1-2	CASSPAMGAGYGYTF	TGTGCCAGCAGCCCGGCTATGGGGGCCGGGTATGGCTACACCTTC
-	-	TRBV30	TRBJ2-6	CALFRGSGANVLTF	TGTGCCTTATTTAGGGGGTCTGGGGCCAACGTCCTGACTTTC
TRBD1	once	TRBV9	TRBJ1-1	CASSVGTGGAMVTEAFF	TGTGCCAGCAGCGTAGGGACAGGGGGCGCGATGGTTACTGAAGCTTTCTTT
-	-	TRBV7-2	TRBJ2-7	CASSFSPGPKYEQYF	TGTGCCAGCAGCTTCTCGCCAGGTCCAAAATACGAGCAGTACTTC
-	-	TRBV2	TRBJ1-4	CASSETGYKGEKLFF	TGTGCCAGCAGCGAAACAGGGTATAAGGGTGAAAAACTGTTTTTT
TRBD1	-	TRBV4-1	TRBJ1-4	CASSLQTGATNEKLFF	TGCGCCAGCAGCCTACAGACAGGGGCAACTAATGAAAAACTGTTTTTT
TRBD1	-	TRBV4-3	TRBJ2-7	CASSQGTGPGSYEQYF	TGCGCCAGCAGCCAGGGGACAGGCCCGGGCTCCTACGAGCAGTACTTC
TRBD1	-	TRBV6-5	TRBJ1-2	CASTSPGQGYGYTF	TGTGCCAGCACCAGCCCGGGACAGGGTTATGGCTACACCTTC
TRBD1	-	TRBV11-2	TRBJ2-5	CASSSLRGRQETQYF	TGTGCCAGCAGCTCATTGAGGGGGCGCCAAGAGACCCAGTACTTC
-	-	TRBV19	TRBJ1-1	CASSPLRSQQGNTEAFF	TGTGCCAGTAGTCCCCTGCGGTCCCAGCAGGGGAACACTGAAGCTTTCTTT
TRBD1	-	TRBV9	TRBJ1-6	CASSVESGGNSPLHF	TGTGCCAGCAGCGTAGAATCAGGGGGCAATTCACCCCTCCACTTT
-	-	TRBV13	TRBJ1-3	CASSRGWSSGNTIYF	TGTGCCAGCAGCCGAGGGTGGTCGTCTGGAAACACCATATATTTT
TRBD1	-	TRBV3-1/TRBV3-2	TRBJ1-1	CASSQSAEGAGTEAFF	TGTGCCAGCAGCCAGAGTGCGGAGGGGGCGGGGACTGAAGCTTTCTTT
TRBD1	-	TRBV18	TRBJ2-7	CASSASGTGGTYEQYF	TGTGCCAGCTCCGCCTCCGGGACAGGGGGCACCTACGAGCAGTACTTC
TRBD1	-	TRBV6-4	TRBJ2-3	CASSARTGGNTDTQYF	TGTGCCAGCAGTGCAAGGACAGGGGGCAACACAGATACGCAGTATTTT
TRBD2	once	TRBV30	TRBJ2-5	CAWISGAGARGTQYF	TGTGCCTGGATTTCAGGAGCGGGGGCGAGGGGGACCCAGTACTTC
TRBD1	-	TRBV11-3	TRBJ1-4	CASSHQGTATNEKLFF	TGTGCCAGCAGTCACCAGGGGACAGCAACTAATGAAAAACTGTTTTTT
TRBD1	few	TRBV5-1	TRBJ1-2	CASSIQGAVDYGYTF	TGCGCCAGCAGCATACAGGGGGCAGTAGACTATGGCTACACCTTC
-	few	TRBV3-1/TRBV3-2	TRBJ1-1	CASSLTTESGRGTEAFF	TGTGCCAGCAGCCTTACAACTGAGTCAGGGCGAGGCACTGAAGCTTTCTTT
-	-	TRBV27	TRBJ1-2	CASSYRANYGYTF	TGTGCCAGCTCCTACAGGGCTAACTATGGCTACACCTTC
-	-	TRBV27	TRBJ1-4	CASRPQLSNEKLFF	TGTGCCAGCAGGCCACAGCTTTCTAATGAAAAACTGTTTTTT
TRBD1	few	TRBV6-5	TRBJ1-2	CASTTGDRDASGYTF	TGTGCCAGCACCACGGGGGACAGGGATGCTAGTGGCTACACCTTC
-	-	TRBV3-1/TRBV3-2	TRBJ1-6	CASSQGTESNSPLHF	TGTGCCAGCAGCCAAGGCACGGAGTCCAATTCACCCCTCCACTTT
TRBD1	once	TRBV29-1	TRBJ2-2	CSALGTENTGELFF	TGCAGCGCCCTGGGGACAGAGAACACCGGGGAGCTGTTTTTT
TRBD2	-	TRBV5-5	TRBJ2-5	CASSFGLAGPETQYF	TGTGCCAGCAGCTTCGGATTAGCGGGGCCAGAGACCCAGTACTTC
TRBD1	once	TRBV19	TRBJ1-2	CASSARTGRSYGYTF	TGTGCCAGTAGTGCCCGGACAGGGCGGTCGTATGGCTACACCTTC
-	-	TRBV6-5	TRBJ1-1	CASSRNRDMNTEAFF	TGTGCCAGCAGCCGCAATCGGGACATGAACACTGAAGCTTTCTTT
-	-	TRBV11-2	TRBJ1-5	CASSLDTGQNQPQHF	TGTGCCAGCAGCTTAGATACCGGACAGAATCAGCCCCAGCATTTT
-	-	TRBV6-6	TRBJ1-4	CASSYSGQPNEKLFF	TGTGCCAGCAGTTACTCGGGCCAACCAAATGAAAAACTGTTTTTT
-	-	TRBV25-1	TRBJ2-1	CASRSGGPYNEQFF	TGTGCCAGCAGGTCAGGGGGGCCCTACAATGAGCAGTTCTTC
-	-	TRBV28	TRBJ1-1	CASSTPTVNTEAFF	TGTGCCAGCAGTACCCCCACAGTGAACACTGAAGCTTTCTTT